This paragraph reports one T cell receptor (beta chain). Its target is unknown. The time point here: after neoadjuvant nivolumab, at surgical resection. Patients had newly diagnosed, untreated stage II-IVA oral cavity squamous cell carcinoma. Patients had HPV-negative, locally advanced oral cavity squamous cell carcinoma. This sample stems from a study of neoadjuvant anti-PD-1 for oral cavity cancer. Overall study findings and caveats: With a few patients per group, TCR findings need larger cohorts.

Six replicates per PBMC sample, mostly from around 500 ng of genomic DNA. Clones were sequenced by immunoSEQ multiplex PCR, and TCRdb holds only the in-frame ones, with some missing. The data contain 35,000 to 50,000 clones, about three quarters of them singletons. The sequence came from a person aged 35-79 years with oral cavity squamous cell carcinoma. The sequencing used PBMCs, collected after nivolumab (anti-PD-1) treatment.

The CDR3 DNA reads TGTGCCAGCACCCCGGAGGGAGATACGCAGTATTTT. This translates into CASTPEGDTQYF. The gene calls are TRBV6-6 and TRBJ2-3, with a possible D match to TRBD2 (6 bases). Germline-derived CDR1 and CDR2 are MNHNY and SVGAGI (reference sequence). Deletions cut 7 bases from V and 5 bases from J, with 10 bases between. The CDR3 covers 12 residues.